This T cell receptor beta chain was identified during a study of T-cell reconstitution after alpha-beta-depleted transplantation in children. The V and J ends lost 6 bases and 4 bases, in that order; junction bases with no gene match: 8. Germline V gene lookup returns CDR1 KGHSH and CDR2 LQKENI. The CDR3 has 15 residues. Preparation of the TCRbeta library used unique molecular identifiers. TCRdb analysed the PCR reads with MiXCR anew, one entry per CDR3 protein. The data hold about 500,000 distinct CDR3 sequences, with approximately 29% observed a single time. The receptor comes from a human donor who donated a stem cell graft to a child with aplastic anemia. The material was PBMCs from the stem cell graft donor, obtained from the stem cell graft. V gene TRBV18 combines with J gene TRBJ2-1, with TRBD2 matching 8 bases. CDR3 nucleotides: TGTGCCAGCTCGACCCGTAGCGGGAAGTACAATGAGCAGTTCTTC. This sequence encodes CASSTRSGKYNEQFF.